The rows below give T cell receptor beta chains drawn from one sample of a study of stem cell transplantation in POMP-related autoinflammatory disease. The protocol was immunoSEQ multiplex PCR, while the TCRdb copy is restricted to in-frame clones and leaves out a portion. The sample lists tens of thousands of clones, approximately 91% occurring once. The specimen was CD4+ T cells from PBMCs, collected after stem cell transplantation. Receptors originate from a human patient with POMP-related autoinflammation and immune dysregulation (PRAID). Some T cells may possibly be graft donor cells. CDR3s include the opening cysteine and the closing phenylalanine or tryptophan. D genes are given only for firm matches. Only part of the rows carry a size: once, few, many, or a class if the clone is expanded.

clone size: NA; D gene: NA; J gene: TRBJ1-1; V gene: TRBV6-5; CDR3 DNA: TGTGCCAGCAGTAGCCTCTTAGTGAGCACTGAAGCTTTCTTT; CDR3 protein: CASSSLLVSTEAFF
clone size: NA; D gene: NA; J gene: TRBJ2-5; V gene: TRBV10-3; CDR3 DNA: TGTGCCATCAGTGAGTCAGGCAGGGGAGAGACCCAGTACTTC; CDR3 protein: CAISESGRGETQYF
clone size: NA; D gene: TRBD2; J gene: TRBJ2-1; V gene: TRBV10-1; CDR3 DNA: TGCGCCAGCAGTCCGGGGGGGAATGAGCAGTTCTTC; CDR3 protein: CASSPGGNEQFF
clone size: NA; D gene: TRBD1; J gene: TRBJ2-1; V gene: TRBV6-4; CDR3 DNA: TGTGCCAGCAGTCCGAGACAGGGGAGGTACAATGAGCAGTTCTTC; CDR3 protein: CASSPRQGRYNEQFF
clone size: NA; D gene: TRBD2; J gene: TRBJ2-7; V gene: TRBV28; CDR3 DNA: TGTGCCAGCAGTTCTCTAGCGGGAATTTACGAGCAGTACTTC; CDR3 protein: CASSSLAGIYEQYF
clone size: NA; D gene: NA; J gene: TRBJ2-2; V gene: TRBV6-1; CDR3 DNA: TGTGCCAGCAGTGAACGCGGAACAGGGACCGGGGAGCTGTTTTTT; CDR3 protein: CASSERGTGTGELFF
clone size: NA; D gene: TRBD1; J gene: TRBJ2-7; V gene: TRBV28; CDR3 DNA: TGTGCCAGCAGCGGACAGGGGTCAGCCCCCTACGAGCAGTACTTC; CDR3 protein: CASSGQGSAPYEQYF
clone size: few; D gene: TRBD2; J gene: TRBJ2-3; V gene: TRBV19; CDR3 DNA: TGTGCCAGTAGTATCGGACTAGCGGGAACAGCTAGCACAGATACGCAGTATTTT; CDR3 protein: CASSIGLAGTASTDTQYF
clone size: NA; D gene: TRBD1; J gene: TRBJ2-3; V gene: TRBV10-1; CDR3 DNA: TGCGCCAGCAGTCAACAGGGGGACCGGGCAGATACGCAGTATTTT; CDR3 protein: CASSQQGDRADTQYF
clone size: NA; D gene: NA; J gene: TRBJ2-7; V gene: TRBV7-3; CDR3 DNA: TGTGCCAGCAGCCCGGGTGGGGGCCACCCCTACGAGCAGTACTTC; CDR3 protein: CASSPGGGHPYEQYF
clone size: NA; D gene: TRBD1; J gene: TRBJ2-1; V gene: TRBV24-1; CDR3 DNA: TGTGCCACCGGATCCCCGGGACAGAAGAATGAGCAGTTCTTC; CDR3 protein: CATGSPGQKNEQFF
clone size: NA; D gene: TRBD1; J gene: TRBJ1-4; V gene: TRBV6-5; CDR3 DNA: TGTGCCATCCAAACGACAGGGGGTGAAAAACTGTTTTTT; CDR3 protein: CAIQTTGGEKLFF
clone size: NA; D gene: TRBD1; J gene: TRBJ1-2; V gene: TRBV7-9; CDR3 DNA: TGTGCCAGCAGCCCGGACAGGTACTATGGCTACACCTTC; CDR3 protein: CASSPDRYYGYTF
clone size: NA; D gene: NA; J gene: TRBJ2-2; V gene: TRBV4-2; CDR3 DNA: TGTGCCAGCAGCCAACCCCGAGGGGGGTCGAACACCGGGGAGCTGTTTTTT; CDR3 protein: CASSQPRGGSNTGELFF
clone size: NA; D gene: TRBD1; J gene: TRBJ1-6; V gene: TRBV6-1; CDR3 DNA: TGTGCCAGCAGTGAAGGATATTGGAAGACAGGGCGAAATTCACCCCTCCACTTT; CDR3 protein: CASSEGYWKTGRNSPLHF
clone size: NA; D gene: NA; J gene: TRBJ2-3; V gene: TRBV5-1; CDR3 DNA: TGCGCCAGCAGCTGGGGTCGGCGGGATACGCAGTATTTT; CDR3 protein: CASSWGRRDTQYF
clone size: NA; D gene: NA; J gene: TRBJ2-5; V gene: TRBV29-1; CDR3 DNA: TGCAGCGTGGGGGGAAGGTTTCAAGAGACCCAGTACTTC; CDR3 protein: CSVGGRFQETQYF
clone size: NA; D gene: NA; J gene: TRBJ2-5; V gene: TRBV10-3; CDR3 DNA: TGTGCCATCAGTGATAGCGGCAGGGGTGAGACCCAGTACTTC; CDR3 protein: CAISDSGRGETQYF
clone size: NA; D gene: NA; J gene: TRBJ2-1; V gene: TRBV15; CDR3 DNA: TGTGCCACCAGCAGAACACCAGCCCCAGGTCCCAATGAGCAGTTCTTC; CDR3 protein: CATSRTPAPGPNEQFF
clone size: NA; D gene: NA; J gene: TRBJ1-2; V gene: TRBV6-6; CDR3 DNA: TGTGCCAGCAGTTACTCCCCCGGCTATGGCTACACCTTC; CDR3 protein: CASSYSPGYGYTF
clone size: NA; D gene: NA; J gene: TRBJ2-1; V gene: TRBV5-4; CDR3 DNA: TGTGCCAGCAGTGGGGGGACTCCTAGCTCCTACAATGAGCAGTTCTTC; CDR3 protein: CASSGGTPSSYNEQFF
clone size: NA; D gene: NA; J gene: TRBJ1-1; V gene: TRBV5-1; CDR3 DNA: TGCGCCAGCAGCTTGATAACAGGTGGGTCGAACACTGAAGCTTTCTTT; CDR3 protein: CASSLITGGSNTEAFF